What follows are 29 T cell receptor beta chains derived from one specimen sequenced in a study of T cell repertoires in cytomegalovirus infection. A single record per CDR3 protein comes from TCRdb applying MiXCR to the reads. The table has 200,000 to 300,000 distinct CDR3 sequences, roughly 9.1% seen once. Input material: PBMCs. Receptor source: a human donor in good health (CMV status not recorded). Some clones in this sample may be carry-over from other donors' samples.

This clonotype was seen ten or more times. The chain employs TRBV7-6 and TRBJ2-3; TRBD2 matches at 8 bases. The V segment lost 3 bases and the J segment 6 bases; nucleotides outside the gene matches: 11. CDR1 SGHVS and CDR2 FNYEAQ come from the germline V gene. This CDR3 contains 16 residues. CDR3 loop: CASSFYAAGDRDTQYF. CDR3 coding DNA: TGTGCCAGCAGCTTCTATGCAGCGGGGGATAGGGATACGCAGTATTTT.

In this sample, this clonotype turned up many times. The J gene is TRBJ2-2, the V gene TRBV11-2; no clear D. V was clipped by 5 bases and J by 7 bases, with 5 bases between them. Germline V lookup: CDR1 SGHAT, CDR2 FQNNGV. CDR3 length equals 11 residues. The CDR3 nucleotides read TGTGCCAGCAGCGTTTTCGGGGAGCTGTTTTTT. The encoded protein is CASSVFGELFF. The entire variable domain, with the rest obtained from reference TRBV11-2 and TRBJ2-2, is as follows: EAGVAQSPRYKIIEKRQSVAFWCNPISGHATLYWYQQILGQGPKLLIQFQNNGVVDDSQLPKDRFSAERLKGVDSTLKIQPAKLEDSAVYLCASSVFGELFFGEGSRLTVL.

This clonotype was counted ten times or more. The chain uses TRBV7-6 and TRBJ2-7, with 7 bases aligning to TRBD2. With V trimmed by 5 bases and J by 6 bases, 4 bases remained unmatched. This CDR3 spans 12 amino acids. Germline CDR1 is SGHVS and CDR2 is FNYEAQ. CDR3 nucleotide sequence: TGTGCCAGCAGCGATGGGGGGGTCGAGCAGTACTTC. This gives the protein CASSDGGVEQYF.

The chain couples TRBV7-2 to TRBJ1-1; D gene unclear. The CDR3 contains 13 residues. V was cut by 5 bases and J by 6 bases, with 13 bases left in between. CDR1 SGHTA and CDR2 FQGNSA come from the germline V gene. The CDR3 loop reads CASSNTQVAEAFF. CDR3 bases: TGTGCCAGCAGCAATACTCAGGTCGCTGAAGCTTTCTTT.

This clonotype was picked up many times. The genes are TRBV20-1 and TRBJ2-1, with 9 bases that match TRBD2. CDR3 size: 15 residues. Germline trimming cut 1 base from V and 0 bases from J; bases unmatched to any gene: 1. Germline assignment: CDR1 DFQATT and CDR2 SNEGSKA (reference sequence). CDR3 sequence (DNA): TGCAGTGCTAGAGCTAGCGGGGACTCCTACAATGAGCAGTTCTTC. This gives the protein CSARASGDSYNEQFF.

This clonotype was recorded many times. The rearrangement uses TRBV7-8 and TRBJ1-5; 7 bases map to TRBD1. Germline CDR1 is SGHVS and CDR2 is FQNEAQ. CDR3 length equals 18 residues. V lost 2 bases to trimming and J lost 1 base; unmatched junction nucleotides: 11. The CDR3 region has the DNA TGTGCCAGCAGCTTAATTATGGGCGGGACAGCAAGCAATCAGCCCCAGCATTTT. It is translated as CASSLIMGGTASNQPQHF.

This clonotype was seen many times. This chain links TRBV19 with TRBJ2-7; no definite D call. The CDR3 consists of 17 residues. In germline, CDR1 is LNHDA, CDR2 SQIVND (reference sequence). The V gene lost 4 bases and the J gene lost 3 bases, with 22 bases spanning the gap. The CDR3 DNA reads as TGTGCCAGTAGTAATCGGGCCAGGCCCACATCCATCTACGAGCAGTACTTC. Amino acid sequence: CASSNRARPTSIYEQYF.

This clonotype was seen a few times. The rearrangement joins TRBV14 to TRBJ1-1; 7 bases match TRBD1. The germline CDR1 and CDR2 sequences are SGHDN and FVKESK. CDR3 length: 11 residues. The ends lost 10 bases at V and 5 bases at J; junction bases unmatched: 4. The CDR3 DNA reads as TGTGCCATTAGACAGGGAACTGAAGCTTTCTTT. It is translated as CAIRQGTEAFF.

Notes on this clonotype: A much larger clone lies a single base off, so this may be a read error. The V gene is TRBV12-3 or TRBV12-4, the J gene TRBJ2-2; D gene ambiguous. This CDR3 comprises 12 residues. V lost 5 bases, J lost 6 bases, and 7 bases lay in between. The CDR3 DNA is TGTGCCAGCAGTGTCCGGGCCGGGGAGCTGTTTTTT. Protein: CASSVRAGELFF.

This clonotype was counted ten times or more. The chain combines TRBV7-9 with TRBJ2-1, with D tentatively TRBD2 (5 bases). CDR1 and CDR2 (germline): SEHNR, FQNEAQ (reference sequence). V dropped 7 bases and J dropped 5 bases, with 12 bases sitting between them. The CDR3 covers 13 residues. The CDR3 loop reads CASTPTGNNEQFF. The CDR3 region has the DNA TGTGCCAGCACCCCTACCGGGAACAATGAGCAGTTCTTC.

This clonotype was recorded at least ten times. The chain recombines TRBV5-1 with TRBJ1-1; D is ambiguous. V was clipped by 0 bases and J by 6 bases, with 9 bases between them. The CDR3 is made up of 13 amino acids. CDR1 is SGHRS and CDR2 is YFSETQ in the germline V gene. The CDR3, as DNA: TGCGCCAGCAGCTTGGAGCGCGTATCTGAAGCTTTCTTT. Encoded protein: CASSLERVSEAFF.

This clonotype was picked up many times. The rearrangement joins TRBV7-8 to TRBJ1-2; no clear D gene. The CDR3 covers 14 residues. Germline CDR1 reads SGHVS; CDR2 reads FQNEAQ. V lost 1 base and J lost 5, with 11 bases in between. The CDR3 nucleotides are TGTGCCAGCAGCTTAGGGGAAAGGGTTTATGGCTACACCTTC. It specifies CASSLGERVYGYTF.

This clonotype is classed as medium-sized (0.01 to 0.1%). The J gene is TRBJ2-1, the V gene TRBV7-2, with 13 bases aligning to TRBD2. CDR1 is SGHTA, CDR2 FQGNSA, per germline. Unmatched junction bases numbered 8, after V lost 5 bases and J lost 7 bases. This CDR3 spans 16 amino acids. The CDR3 bases are TGTGCCAGCAGCCGGACTAGCGGGAGTGCAGAAAATGAGCAGTTCTTC. Residues: CASSRTSGSAENEQFF.

In this sample, this clonotype turned up a few times. The chain joins TRBV12-3 or TRBV12-4 to TRBJ1-5; D gene unclear. The CDR3 contains 14 residues. V lost 5 bases, J lost 7 bases, and 15 bases lay in between. CDR3 region: CASSLSTADQPQHF. CDR3 bases: TGTGCCAGCAGTCTAAGCACAGCGGACCAGCCCCAGCATTTT.

The chain is built from TRBV6-1 and TRBJ2-7, with 9 positions matching TRBD2. CDR1 is MNHNS, CDR2 SASEGT, per germline. The CDR3 totals 13 residues. Germline trimming cut 6 bases from V and 4 bases from J; bases unmatched to any gene: 4. The CDR3 DNA is TGTGCCAGCAGACCAACTAGCGGGTACGAGCAGTACTTC. Its translation: CASRPTSGYEQYF.

CDR3 sequence (DNA): TGTGCCAGCAGTGACTCGGGACAGGATTCTAGCACAGATACGCAGTATTTT. It specifies CASSDSGQDSSTDTQYF. The chain links TRBV6-4 to TRBJ2-3, with 8 bases matching TRBD1. This CDR3 region has 17 residues. The germline V gene has CDR1 MRHNA and CDR2 SNTAGT. The trim removed 0 bases at V and 0 bases at J, leaving 5 bases unmatched.

The sample holds a few counts of this clonotype. The chain recombines TRBV20-1 with TRBJ1-5; the D is unclear. V lost 1 base to trimming and J lost 5 bases, with 9 bases between them. This CDR3 contains 13 residues. Germline V gene lookup returns CDR1 DFQATT and CDR2 SNEGSKA (reference sequence). This CDR3 is CSARGDRDQPQHF. The CDR3 coding sequence is TGCAGTGCTAGAGGTGATAGGGATCAGCCCCAGCATTTT.

This clonotype was counted at least ten times. The chain carries TRBV7-2 and TRBJ1-1, with D uncertain. The V gene's germline CDR1 is SGHTA and CDR2 FQGNSA. V lost 2 bases, J lost 1 base, and 5 bases lay in between. The CDR3 consists of 13 residues. CDR3 DNA sequence: TGTGCCAGCAGCTTACATCAGAACACTGAAGCTTTCTTT. This codes for CASSLHQNTEAFF.

This clonotype occurred many times. V usage is TRBV6-1 and J usage is TRBJ1-6; tentative D call: TRBD1 (5 bases). Trimming shortened V by 8 bases and J by 7 bases, and 12 bases separated the two germline ends. Germline CDR1 is MNHNS and CDR2 is SASEGT. The CDR3 consists of 13 residues. The CDR3 region is CASSREINSPLHF. DNA for the CDR3: TGTGCCAGCTCCAGGGAGATCAATTCACCCCTCCACTTT.

Ten or more counts support this clonotype. The gene calls are TRBV6-2 or TRBV6-3 and TRBJ2-1, with a tentative D call TRBD2 (5 bases). Looked up from germline, CDR1 is MNHEY and CDR2 is SVGEGT. Trimming took off 2 bases at V and 0 bases at J, with 20 bases between the two ends. The CDR3 loop spans 19 amino acids. The CDR3: CASSYLVGATLSSYNEQFF. CDR3 in DNA: TGTGCCAGCAGTTACCTGGTGGGAGCGACCCTCAGCTCCTACAATGAGCAGTTCTTC.

As concerns this clonotype: One junction end disagrees with the germline gene, perhaps due to a read error. The chain links TRBV7-9 to TRBJ1-4; TRBD1 aligns across 12 bases. Germline loops: CDR1 SEHNR, CDR2 FQNEAQ (reference sequence). This CDR3 has 17 amino acids. In nucleotides, the CDR3 is TGTGCCAGCAGCGCCGGGACAGGGGGCGCAACTAAGGAAAAACTGTTTTTT. This gives the protein CASSAGTGGATKEKLFF.

This clonotype has ten or more counts. In DNA, the CDR3 is TGTGCCAGCAGCACTACAGGGATAGGTGTGAACACTGAAGCTTTCTTT. Its translation: CASSTTGIGVNTEAFF. This rearrangement joins TRBV7-3 to TRBJ1-1; maybe TRBD1 (6 bases). CDR3 size: 16 residues. V shed 5 bases and J shed 0 bases, with 16 bases lying between them. Germline-derived CDR1 and CDR2 are SGHTA and FQGTGA.

This clonotype has just a few counts. V gene TRBV19 combines with J gene TRBJ1-5, with TRBD1 as a possible D gene (5 bases). The germline CDR1 and CDR2 sequences are LNHDA and SQIVND (reference sequence). This CDR3 has 14 amino acids. Trimming shortened V by 7 bases and J by 4 bases, and 14 bases separated the two germline ends. CDR3 loop: CASKIGVLNQPQHF. The CDR3 DNA is TGTGCCAGTAAAATAGGGGTCCTGAATCAGCCCCAGCATTTT.

Only a few counts were recorded for this clonotype. The gene calls are TRBV29-1 and TRBJ2-3; TRBD2 matches 11 bases. The CDR3 covers 15 residues. The germline gives CDR1 SQVTM, CDR2 ANQGSEA. V shed 7 bases and J 0 bases; nucleotides not matched to a gene: 6. As DNA, the CDR3 is TGCAGCGAACAACTAGCGGGGGCTAGCACAGATACGCAGTATTTT. This sequence encodes CSEQLAGASTDTQYF.

This clonotype was seen many times. This chain joins TRBV7-8 and TRBJ2-5; 12 bases line up with TRBD1. CDR3 length: 15 amino acids. Germline V gene data show CDR1 as SGHVS and CDR2 as FQNEAQ. V trimming: 6 bases; J trimming: 5 bases; junction bases outside the gene matches: 7. The CDR3 here is CASRPGTGGLETQYF. The CDR3 bases are TGTGCCAGCAGGCCCGGGACAGGGGGCCTGGAGACCCAGTACTTC.

This clonotype was detected ten times or more. The chain couples TRBV7-9 to TRBJ1-4; D is unresolved. The V and J ends lost 3 bases and 8 bases respectively, with 19 bases between them. The CDR3 covers 16 residues. The germline V gene has CDR1 SEHNR and CDR2 FQNEAQ (reference sequence). This CDR3 reads CASSFFLDPGLEKLFF. In DNA form, the CDR3 reads TGTGCCAGCAGCTTTTTCTTGGACCCCGGCCTGGAAAAACTGTTTTTT.

The V call is TRBV12-3 or TRBV12-4, the J call TRBJ1-2; D gene uncertain. The CDR3 sequence is 16 residues long. The ends were cut back, 1 base at V and 4 bases at J, with 16 bases in the middle. CDR3 in DNA: TGTGCCAGCAGTTTAGGTACCAGCACCCCTATCTATGGCTACACCTTC. Amino acid sequence: CASSLGTSTPIYGYTF.

This clonotype was observed at least ten times. The chain combines TRBV20-1 with TRBJ1-1; no reliable D call. Germline V lookup: CDR1 DFQATT, CDR2 SNEGSKA (reference sequence). The CDR3 consists of 15 residues. V was trimmed by 0 bases and J by 7 bases, leaving 18 bases between them. The CDR3 region has the DNA TGCAGTGCTAGAGATCTTTCCGAACGAGGGTATGAAGCTTTCTTT. This sequence encodes CSARDLSERGYEAFF.

In this sample, this clonotype turned up many times. This rearrangement joins TRBV7-8 to TRBJ1-1, with D maybe TRBD1 (5 bases). In germline, CDR1 is SGHVS, CDR2 FQNEAQ. Trimming cost V 3 bases and J 8 bases, with 16 bases left between them. This CDR3 has 14 residues. This chain's CDR3 is CASSLNAGIREAFF. CDR3 nucleotide sequence: TGTGCCAGCAGCTTGAATGCAGGGATTAGGGAAGCTTTCTTT.